The rows below give T cell receptor beta chains drawn from one sample of a study of beta chain features in type 1 diabetes. Repertoires were generated with immunoSEQ multiplex PCR, while TCRdb's copy carries only in-frame clones and drops some. The table has some 640,000 clones, over 12% seen once; the top ten hold 0.03% to 0.04%. The sequenced sample consisted of naive CD4+ T cells from blood. The receptor source for this set is a man aged 18 to 30 with type 1 diabetes. Both conserved end residues are part of each CDR3. D genes are given only for firm matches. Only part of the rows carry a size: once, few, many, or a class if the clone is expanded.

cdr3_nt cdr3_aa d_call v_call clone_size j_call
TGTGCCTGTTCGTTGGGGTTCGCGCAGTATTTT CACSLGFAQYF . TRBV30 . TRBJ2-3
TGTGCCAGCAGTGACGCAGGGGGCGGTGAGCAGTTCTTC CASSDAGGGEQFF TRBD1 TRBV2 few TRBJ2-1
TGTGCCAGCAGCTTGGCCGGGAGCTCTGGGGCCAACGTCCTGACTTTC CASSLAGSSGANVLTF . TRBV5-8 few TRBJ2-6
TGTGCCAGCAGCCAAGTCTACACCGGGGAGCTGTTTTTT CASSQVYTGELFF . TRBV14 few TRBJ2-2
TGTGCCAGCAGCCAAGAGGTACCGGGACAGACCCAGTACTTC CASSQEVPGQTQYF . TRBV4-2 few TRBJ2-5
TGTGCCAGCACCAAGGGCCCTGGAAACACCATATATTTT CASTKGPGNTIYF . TRBV25-1 few TRBJ1-3
TGTGCCAGCAGCTTAGAAGGAAGCGGGAGGTTCGAGACCCAGTACTTC CASSLEGSGRFETQYF TRBD2 TRBV7-2 few TRBJ2-5
TGTGCCATCCGCCCTAGCGGATCCACAGATACGCAGTATTTT CAIRPSGSTDTQYF TRBD2 TRBV6-6 . TRBJ2-3
TGCGCCAGCAGCCGGGACAGGGTATATTCACCCCTCCACTTT CASSRDRVYSPLHF TRBD1 TRBV5-1 few TRBJ1-6
TGTGCCTCGGGTCTAGCAGATACGCAGTATTTT CASGLADTQYF . TRBV28 . TRBJ2-3
TGCAGCGTGGATAGCGGGGGGGAAGCTTTCTTT CSVDSGGEAFF . TRBV29-1 few TRBJ1-1
TGCAGCGTTGAAGATTACTATAATGAGCAGTTCTTC CSVEDYYNEQFF . TRBV29-1 few TRBJ2-1
TGTGCCAGTAGTTTAGGGGGGGGCACAGATACGCAGTATTTT CASSLGGGTDTQYF . TRBV19 few TRBJ2-3
TGTGCCAGCAGCTCGGTTCCCCGGCCCATAGGGTCTGGGGCCAACGTCCTGACTTTC CASSSVPRPIGSGANVLTF . TRBV7-8 . TRBJ2-6
TGTGCCAGCAGCCCCGGCGGGGTGGGCGGGGAGCTGTTTTTT CASSPGGVGGELFF . TRBV6-6 few TRBJ2-2
TGTGCCAGCTCGTCAAGCGGGAGGGCCGTAGATACGCAGTATTTT CASSSSGRAVDTQYF TRBD2 TRBV18 few TRBJ2-3
TGCAGCGTTGGGAGTCCGGGACTAGGAAACACCATATATTTT CSVGSPGLGNTIYF . TRBV29-1 few TRBJ1-3
TGTGCCAGCAGCCGAGAGGAGACAGGGGGCTTCGGGCAGCCCCAGCATTTT CASSREETGGFGQPQHF TRBD1 TRBV4-2 few TRBJ1-5
TGTGCCAGCAAGGTCGGCAGCTCCTACGAGCAGTACTTC CASKVGSSYEQYF . TRBV7-2 . TRBJ2-7
TGTGCCAGCAGCGTGGGGCTGAACTACGAGCAGTACTTC CASSVGLNYEQYF . TRBV5-4 . TRBJ2-7
TGTGCCAGCAGCGGGAGCGGGACGGTTGGTGAGCAGTTCTTC CASSGSGTVGEQFF TRBD2 TRBV5-6 few TRBJ2-1
TGTGCCAGCAGCTCCCCACTAGCGGGGGGATACAATGAGCAGTTCTTC CASSSPLAGGYNEQFF TRBD2 TRBV5-4 . TRBJ2-1
TGTGCCAGCAGCTTACGGGCAGGGCGGGGTGTCACAGATACGCAGTATTTT CASSLRAGRGVTDTQYF . TRBV7-3 . TRBJ2-3
TGTGCCAGCAGCTCCTCTGGACTAGCGAGCGGGGAGCTGTTTTTT CASSSSGLASGELFF TRBD2 TRBV7-2 few TRBJ2-2
TGTGCCAGCAGCTTGGCTGACTTCAATTCACCCCTCCACTTT CASSLADFNSPLHF . TRBV5-6 . TRBJ1-6
TGCGCCAGCAGCTTGACGGGGGCTGGGAACATTCAGTACTTC CASSLTGAGNIQYF . TRBV5-1 . TRBJ2-4
TGTGCCAGCAGCCAAGTAGGAGGGGGCGATTCCTACGAGCAGTACTTC CASSQVGGGDSYEQYF . TRBV14 . TRBJ2-7
TGCAGCGTTGACCCTGACGGGGGGGGCAATCAGCCCCAGCATTTT CSVDPDGGGNQPQHF . TRBV29-1 few TRBJ1-5
TGTGCCAGCAGGACTAGCGGGGGTACGAACACCGGGGAGCTGTTTTTT CASRTSGGTNTGELFF TRBD2 TRBV27 once TRBJ2-2
TGCGCCAGCAGGGAACTCGAGCGGGGGGTCAATGAGCAGTTCTTC CASRELERGVNEQFF TRBD2 TRBV5-1 few TRBJ2-1
TGTGCCAGCAGCCGCAAGGAGTACGAGCAGTACTTC CASSRKEYEQYF . TRBV5-4 few TRBJ2-7
TGTGCCATCAGTGCGAACCTGGACAGGGGCTCTCACGAGGAGCAGTTCTTC CAISANLDRGSHEEQFF TRBD1 TRBV10-3 . TRBJ2-1
TGCAGTGCCGGTTATGGCTACACCTTC CSAGYGYTF . TRBV20-1 few TRBJ1-2
TGTGCCAGCAGCCCTACGGGAGGAGGCTACACCTTC CASSPTGGGYTF . TRBV5-6 few TRBJ1-2
TGTGCCAGCAGCGTAAGGGCTACCGGGGAGCTGTTTTTT CASSVRATGELFF . TRBV9 . TRBJ2-2
TGCAGCGTTGAGGGTGGCCAGAGCTCCTACAATGAGCAGTTCTTC CSVEGGQSSYNEQFF . TRBV29-1 . TRBJ2-1
TGTGCCAGCAGTTACAGGGGCCTTATGGGTTACGAGCAGTACTTC CASSYRGLMGYEQYF . TRBV6-5 . TRBJ2-7
TGTGCCAGCAGCCCGGGGGCAGATACGCAGTATTTT CASSPGADTQYF . TRBV7-3 few TRBJ2-3
TGCGCCAGCAGTGAGGGGACGGACCTCTACGAGCAGTACTTC CASSEGTDLYEQYF . TRBV10-1 . TRBJ2-7
TGTGCCATCAGTGAGTTTGGGAGCAACACAGATACGCAGTATTTT CAISEFGSNTDTQYF . TRBV10-3 few TRBJ2-3
TGTGCCAGCAGCTTCACGGGGGGGCCGGGTCTAAATGAGCAGTTCTTC CASSFTGGPGLNEQFF TRBD2 TRBV7-2 . TRBJ2-1
TGTGCCAGCAGCACCGGACAGGGGGCCCCTGGCTTC CASSTGQGAPGF TRBD1 TRBV5-4 . TRBJ2-7